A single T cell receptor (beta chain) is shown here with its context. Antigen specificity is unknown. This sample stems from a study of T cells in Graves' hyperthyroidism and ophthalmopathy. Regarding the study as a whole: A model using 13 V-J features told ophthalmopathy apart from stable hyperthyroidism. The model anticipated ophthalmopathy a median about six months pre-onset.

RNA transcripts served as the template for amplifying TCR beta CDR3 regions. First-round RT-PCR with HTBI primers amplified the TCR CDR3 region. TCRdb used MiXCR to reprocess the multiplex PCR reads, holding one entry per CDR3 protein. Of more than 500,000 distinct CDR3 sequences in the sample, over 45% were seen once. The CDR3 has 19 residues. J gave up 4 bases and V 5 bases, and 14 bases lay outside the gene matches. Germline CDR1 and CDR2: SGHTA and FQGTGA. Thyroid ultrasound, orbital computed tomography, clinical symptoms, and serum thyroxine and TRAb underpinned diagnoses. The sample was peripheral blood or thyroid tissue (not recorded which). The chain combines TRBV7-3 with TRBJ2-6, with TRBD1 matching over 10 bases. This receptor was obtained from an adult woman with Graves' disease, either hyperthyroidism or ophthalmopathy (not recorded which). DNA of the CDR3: TGTGCCAGCAGCCGGACAGGGGGACCCCAAACTACGGGGGCCAACGTCCTGACTTTC. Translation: CASSRTGGPQTTGANVLTF.